Following are 3 T cell receptor beta chains from one sample sequenced in a study of cytotoxic CD8 clonotypes in ibrutinib-treated CLL. The method was immunoSEQ multiplex PCR; TCRdb's version includes in-frame clones alone and lacks a portion of them. This table holds roughly 250,000 clones, 60% to 75% found once. The sample here was PBMCs, taken after 24 months of ibrutinib treatment. These receptors all stem from a human donor with chronic lymphocytic leukemia.

The rearrangement joins TRBV7-9 to TRBJ1-5; 7 nucleotides line up with TRBD1. This CDR3 is built from 14 residues. CDR1 is SEHNR, CDR2 FQNEAQ, per germline (reference sequence). V shed 2 bases and J 5 bases; nucleotides not matched to a gene: 3. This CDR3 reads CASSLRGRDQPQHF. The CDR3 DNA is TGTGCCAGCAGCTTAAGGGGGCGCGATCAGCCCCAGCATTTT. The whole variable domain, remainder taken from reference TRBV7-9 and TRBJ1-5, is DTGVSQNPRHKITKRGQNVTFRCDPISEHNRLYWYRQTLGQGPEFLTYFQNEAQLEKSRLLSDRFSAERPKGSFSTLEIQRTEQGDSAMYLCASSLRGRDQPQHFGDGTRLSIL.

V gene TRBV7-9 combines with J gene TRBJ2-7, with a tentative D call TRBD2 (5 bases). Germline V gene data show CDR1 as SEHNR and CDR2 as FQNEAQ (reference sequence). Trimming pared 6 bases from V and 7 bases from J, leaving 25 bases between. This CDR3 region has 16 residues. Here the CDR3 reads CASSFNPGIGKFEQYF. CDR3 nucleotide sequence: TGTGCCAGCAGTTTTAACCCCGGGATAGGGAAGTTTGAGCAGTACTTC.

This chain joins TRBV11-2 and TRBJ1-1, with D perhaps TRBD1 (5 bases). The CDR3 has 15 amino acids. V lost 1 base and J lost 0, with 9 bases in between. CDR1 and CDR2 (germline): SGHAT, FQNNGV. The DNA for the CDR3 is TGTGCCAGCAGCTTAGGAGAGGGGTTGAACACTGAAGCTTTCTTT. Translated, it gives CASSLGEGLNTEAFF.